This entry lists 22 T cell receptor beta chains sequenced from one sample in a study of T cell responses to AZD1222 COVID-19 vaccine. Profiled with immunoSEQ multiplex PCR; TCRdb holds only in-frame clones, not every one. In the table there are roughly 100,000 clones, nearly 90% of which are singletons. The sequencing used peripheral blood, collected 28 days after the second AZD1222 dose. The receptors were sampled from an adult who received the AZD1222 COVID-19 vaccine.

The V call is TRBV6-6, the J call TRBJ2-3; 9 nucleotides match TRBD1. The CDR3 spans 15 residues. V dropped 5 bases and J dropped 6; count of bases not matched to a gene: 9. The germline V gene has CDR1 MNHNY and CDR2 SVGAGI (reference sequence). The CDR3 protein is CASSKPGQGMDTQYF. The CDR3 bases are TGTGCCAGCAGTAAACCGGGACAGGGAATGGATACGCAGTATTTT.

The rearrangement links TRBV30 to TRBJ1-2; D possibly corresponds to TRBD1 (6 bases). This CDR3 comprises 12 residues. The V and J ends lost 5 bases and 4 bases respectively, with 11 bases between them. Germline V gene sequence: CDR1 GTSNPN, CDR2 SVGIG (reference sequence). In DNA form, the CDR3 reads TGTGCCTGGGAGGGGGGAGGCTATGGCTACACCTTC. Its translation: CAWEGGGYGYTF. The entire variable domain, with the rest obtained from reference TRBV30 and TRBJ1-2, is as follows: SQTIHQWPATLVQPVGSPLSLECTVEGTSNPNLYWYRQAAGRGLQLLFYSVGIGQISSEVPQNLSASRPQDRQFILSSKKLLLSDSGFYLCAWEGGGYGYTFGSGTRLTVV.

The chain joins TRBV5-5 to TRBJ1-3; D is perhaps TRBD1 (5 bases). Trimming shortened V by 1 base and J by 3 bases, and 8 bases separated the two germline ends. The CDR3 is 14 amino acids. The V gene's germline CDR1 is SGHKS and CDR2 YYEKEE (reference sequence). The CDR3: CASSLQGVGNTIYF. CDR3 nucleotide sequence: TGTGCCAGCAGCTTGCAGGGTGTTGGAAACACCATATATTTT.

This rearrangement joins TRBV30 to TRBJ2-7, with D perhaps matching TRBD2 (5 bases). Trimming took 2 bases from V and 4 from J, leaving 6 bases between them. CDR1 and CDR2 from the germline V gene are GTSNPN and SVGIG (reference sequence). CDR3 length equals 11 residues. CDR3 nucleotides: TGTGCCTGGAGTTCGGGATACGAGCAGTACTTC. This translates into CAWSSGYEQYF.

The rearrangement joins TRBV21-1 to TRBJ1-1; the table's D call TRBD1 went unverified against the DNA. TRBV21-1 has pseudogene status. The CDR3 consists of 12 residues. DNA for the CDR3: TGTGCCAGCAGCAAGGCAGGAAGTGAAGCTTTCTTT. Its translation is CASSKAGSEAFF.

This chain links TRBV5-6 with TRBJ1-4; D is ambiguous. This CDR3 has 14 residues. Germline CDR1 SGHDT, CDR2 YYEEEE. The ends were cut back, 7 bases at V and 7 bases at J, with 17 bases in the middle. CDR3 region: CASYIRGSVEKLFF. CDR3 nucleotides: TGTGCCAGCTACATCCGAGGGAGTGTTGAAAAACTGTTTTTT.

The chain employs TRBV19 and TRBJ1-2; 11 bases are a match to TRBD1. This CDR3 spans 12 amino acids. The J segment lost 7 bases and the V segment lost 9 bases, leaving 4 bases of the junction unmatched. Germline CDR1 LNHDA, CDR2 SQIVND (reference sequence). CDR3 protein: CASGQGAPGYTF. CDR3 sequence (DNA): TGTGCCAGCGGACAGGGGGCCCCTGGCTACACCTTC.

The chain combines TRBV3-1 (or the pseudogene TRBV3-2) with TRBJ1-3; no clear D gene. From germline, CDR1 is LGHDT and CDR2 YNNKEL (reference sequence). The germline V and J ends were trimmed by 8 bases and 4 bases, with 15 bases remaining between them. The CDR3 has 14 amino acids. This CDR3 reads CASQRKGSGNTIYF. The CDR3 region has the DNA TGTGCCAGCCAAAGGAAGGGCAGCGGAAACACCATATATTTT.

V and J are TRBV15 and TRBJ1-4, with TRBD1 as a possible D gene (6 bases). The CDR3 runs 15 residues. Germline-derived CDR1 and CDR2 are LNHNV and YYDKDF (reference sequence). The V and J ends lost 2 bases and 6 bases respectively, with 13 bases between them. CDR3 in amino acids: CATSRTRGGDEKLFF. In DNA, the CDR3 is TGTGCCACCAGCAGAACCAGGGGAGGAGATGAAAAACTGTTTTTT.

The gene calls are TRBV2 and TRBJ2-7; TRBD1 aligns across 9 bases. V lost 6 bases to trimming and J lost 6 bases; unmatched junction nucleotides: 9. This CDR3 has 14 residues. Germline V gene sequence: CDR1 SNHLY, CDR2 FYNNEI. The CDR3 reads CASRRTGENGEQYF. Written as DNA, the CDR3 is TGTGCCAGCAGGAGGACAGGGGAAAATGGCGAGCAGTACTTC.

The CDR3 DNA reads TGCGCCAGCAGCTTTGGGACGTACTACGAGCAGTACTTC. This sequence encodes CASSFGTYYEQYF. The gene calls are TRBV5-1 and TRBJ2-7; either TRBD1 or TRBD2 may supply D (5 bases each). The germline V and J ends were trimmed by 2 bases and 3 bases, with 9 bases remaining between them. This CDR3 has 13 amino acids. The germline V gene has CDR1 SGHRS and CDR2 YFSETQ.

The table lists this clone with a count of one. The rearrangement uses TRBV3-1 (or the pseudogene TRBV3-2) and TRBJ2-3; D may be TRBD1 or TRBD2 (6 bases each). The V end was cut by 3 bases, the J end by 2 bases, with 21 bases between. Germline V gene data show CDR1 as LGHDT and CDR2 as YNNKEL (reference sequence). This CDR3 contains 18 residues. This CDR3 is CASSQRMTGSGSTDTQYF. As DNA, the CDR3 is TGTGCCAGCAGCCAGAGGATGACAGGTAGCGGATCCACAGATACGCAGTATTTT.

This clone was observed once. The chain carries TRBV7-3 and TRBJ1-6, with TRBD1 matching over 7 bases. Germline V gives CDR1 SGHTA, CDR2 FQGTGA. Unmatched junction bases numbered 7, after V lost 5 bases and J lost 3 bases. The CDR3 loop spans 16 amino acids. CDR3 in amino acids: CASSRRQGRYNSPLHF. The DNA for the CDR3 is TGTGCCAGCAGCCGCCGACAGGGCCGCTATAATTCACCCCTCCACTTT.

This clone was observed a handful of times. This chain uses TRBV4-1 with TRBJ2-3; TRBD2 matches 10 bases. The CDR3 spans 16 residues. J gave up 4 bases and V 2 bases, and 6 bases lay outside the gene matches. CDR1 and CDR2 from the germline V gene are MGHRA and YSYEKL. DNA of the CDR3: TGCGCCAGCAGCCAAAGTCTAGCGGGAGACTCAGATACGCAGTATTTT. The encoded protein is CASSQSLAGDSDTQYF.

The V gene is TRBV19, the J gene TRBJ1-2, with unresolved D. The V gene's germline CDR1 is LNHDA and CDR2 SQIVND (reference sequence). The CDR3 spans 15 residues. Trimming removed 3 bases at V and 0 bases at J, with 11 bases between. Here the CDR3 reads CASSIQSSPNYGYTF. In DNA form, the CDR3 reads TGTGCCAGTAGTATTCAAAGTAGCCCTAACTATGGCTACACCTTC.

The chain links TRBV6-2 or TRBV6-3 to TRBJ2-1; 11 bases are shared with TRBD2. There are 17 residues in the CDR3. V gave up 1 base and J gave up 1 base; unmatched junction bases: 3. The germline V gene has CDR1 MNHEY and CDR2 SVGEGT. The CDR3 region is CASSYLGLAASYNEQFF. In nucleotides, the CDR3 is TGTGCCAGCAGTTACTTGGGACTAGCGGCTTCCTACAATGAGCAGTTCTTC.

Only a few counts were recorded for this clone. The rearrangement uses TRBV5-4 and TRBJ1-3; TRBD1 might be the D (5 bases). V was shortened by 2 bases and J by 0 bases, with 15 bases between the two germline ends. The CDR3 has 17 amino acids. Per germline, CDR1 SGHNT and CDR2 YYREEE (reference sequence). The CDR3 region has the DNA TGTGCCAGCAGCTTATTGGGGGACTCCGACTCTGGAAACACCATATATTTT. It encodes CASSLLGDSDSGNTIYF.

The chain recombines TRBV4-2 with TRBJ1-3; 10 bases line up with TRBD1. The length of the CDR3 is 15 residues. Per the germline V gene, CDR1 is LGHNA and CDR2 is YNFKEQ. V dropped 7 bases and J dropped 2; count of bases not matched to a gene: 5. Here the CDR3 DNA reads TGTGCCAGCACCAGGGACAGGGGAACTGGAAACACCATATATTTT. This translates into CASTRDRGTGNTIYF.

This rearrangement joins TRBV7-3 to TRBJ2-2; D gene ambiguous. The CDR3 spans 14 residues. The ends were cut back, 5 bases at V and 1 base at J, with 8 bases in the middle. CDR1 is SGHTA and CDR2 is FQGTGA in the germline V gene. In DNA form, the CDR3 reads TGTGCCAGCAGCAGGACGGGGAACACCGGGGAGCTGTTTTTT. Its protein is CASSRTGNTGELFF.

The gene calls are TRBV2 and TRBJ2-3; 14 positions agree with TRBD2. The junction had 14 bases not matched to a gene; V was cut back by 7 bases and J by 14 bases. Germline lookup yields CDR1 SNHLY and CDR2 FYNNEI. The CDR3 sequence is 15 residues long. CDR3 bases: TGTGCCAGCACCAGACTAGCGGGAGGGCCGACGTCTTTGTATTTT. Amino acid sequence: CASTRLAGGPTSLYF.

The chain is built from TRBV28 and TRBJ1-2; TRBD1 might be the D (5 bases). The length of the CDR3 is 16 residues. V lost 2 bases, J lost 6 bases, and 19 bases lay in between. Looked up from germline, CDR1 is MDHEN and CDR2 is SYDVKM. This chain's CDR3 is CASSLAPWGGGDGYTF. In DNA, the CDR3 is TGTGCCAGCAGTTTAGCCCCCTGGGGTGGGGGGGATGGCTACACCTTC.

This chain joins TRBV7-9 and TRBJ2-2, with 7 bases fitting TRBD1. This CDR3 is 15 amino acids long. J gave up 2 bases and V 2 bases, and 2 bases lay outside the gene matches. The V gene's germline CDR1 is SEHNR and CDR2 FQNEAQ (reference sequence). DNA of the CDR3: TGTGCCAGCAGCTTAATAGGGGGCAACACCGGGGAGCTGTTTTTT. This encodes CASSLIGGNTGELFF.